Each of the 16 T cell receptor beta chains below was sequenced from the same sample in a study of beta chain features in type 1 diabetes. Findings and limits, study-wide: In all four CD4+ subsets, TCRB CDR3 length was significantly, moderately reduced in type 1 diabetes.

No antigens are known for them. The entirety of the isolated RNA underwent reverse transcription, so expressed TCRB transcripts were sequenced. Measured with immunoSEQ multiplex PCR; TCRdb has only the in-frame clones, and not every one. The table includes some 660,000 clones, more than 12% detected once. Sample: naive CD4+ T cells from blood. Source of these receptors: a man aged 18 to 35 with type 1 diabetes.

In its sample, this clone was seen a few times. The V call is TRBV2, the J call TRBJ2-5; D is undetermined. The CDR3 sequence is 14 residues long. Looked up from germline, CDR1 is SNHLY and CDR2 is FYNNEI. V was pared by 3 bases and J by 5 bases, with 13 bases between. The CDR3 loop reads CASSDPVEWETQYF. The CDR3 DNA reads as TGTGCCAGCAGTGATCCGGTGGAGTGGGAGACCCAGTACTTC.

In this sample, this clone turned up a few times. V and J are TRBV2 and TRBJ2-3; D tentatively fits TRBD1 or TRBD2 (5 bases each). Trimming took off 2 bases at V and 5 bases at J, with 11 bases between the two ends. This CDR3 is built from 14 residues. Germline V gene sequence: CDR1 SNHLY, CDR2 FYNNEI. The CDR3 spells CASSENGAGDTQYF. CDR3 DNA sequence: TGTGCCAGCAGTGAAAACGGGGCGGGAGATACGCAGTATTTT. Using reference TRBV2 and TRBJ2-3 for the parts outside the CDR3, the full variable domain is EPEVTQTPSHQVTQMGQEVILRCVPISNHLYFYWYRQILGQKVEFLVSFYNNEISEKSEIFDDQFSVERPDGSNFTLKIRSTKLEDSAMYFCASSENGAGDTQYFGPGTRLTVL.

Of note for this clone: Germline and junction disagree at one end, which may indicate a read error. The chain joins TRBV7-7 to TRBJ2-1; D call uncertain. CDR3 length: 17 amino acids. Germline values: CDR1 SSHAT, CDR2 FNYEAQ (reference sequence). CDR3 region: CASSLVPRIDSYNEQFF. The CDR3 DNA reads TGTGCTAGCAGCTTAGTGCCCAGAATAGACTCCTACAATGAGCAGTTCTTC.

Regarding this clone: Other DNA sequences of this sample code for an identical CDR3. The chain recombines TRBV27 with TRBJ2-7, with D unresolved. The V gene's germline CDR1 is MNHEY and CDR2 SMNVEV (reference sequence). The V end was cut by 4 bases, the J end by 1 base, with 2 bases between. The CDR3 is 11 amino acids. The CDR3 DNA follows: TGTGCCAGCAGTTCGTCCTACGAGCAGTACTTC. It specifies CASSSSYEQYF.

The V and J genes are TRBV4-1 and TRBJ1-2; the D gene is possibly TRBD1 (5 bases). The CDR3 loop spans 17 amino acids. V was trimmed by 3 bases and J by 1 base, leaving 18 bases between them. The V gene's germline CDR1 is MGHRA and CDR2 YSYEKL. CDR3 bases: TGCGCCAGCAGCCAGGGATTTGGGGACTCTCTTAACTATGGCTACACCTTC. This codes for CASSQGFGDSLNYGYTF.

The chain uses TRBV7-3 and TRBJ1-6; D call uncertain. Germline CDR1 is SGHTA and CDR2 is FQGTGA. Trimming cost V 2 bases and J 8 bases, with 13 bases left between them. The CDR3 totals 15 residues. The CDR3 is CASSLWVGPDSPLHF. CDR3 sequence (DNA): TGTGCCAGCAGCTTATGGGTCGGACCCGATTCACCCCTCCACTTT.

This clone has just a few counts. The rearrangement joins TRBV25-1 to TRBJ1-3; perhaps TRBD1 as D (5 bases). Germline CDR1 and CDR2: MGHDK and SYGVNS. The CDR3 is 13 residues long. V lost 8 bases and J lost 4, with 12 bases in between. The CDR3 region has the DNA TGTGCCAGCTCAGGGACGGGAGGAAACACCATATATTTT. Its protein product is CASSGTGGNTIYF.

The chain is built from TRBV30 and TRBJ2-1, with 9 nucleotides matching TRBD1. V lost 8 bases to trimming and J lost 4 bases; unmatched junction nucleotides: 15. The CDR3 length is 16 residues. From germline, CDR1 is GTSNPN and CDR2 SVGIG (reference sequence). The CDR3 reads CARDSPTGGDYNEQFF. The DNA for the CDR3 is TGTGCCCGAGACTCACCGACAGGGGGGGATTACAATGAGCAGTTCTTC.

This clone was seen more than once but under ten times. In nucleotides, the CDR3 is TGCAGCGTCCGCTCGGATCTAGATCAGCCCCAGCATTTT. Translation: CSVRSDLDQPQHF. V gene TRBV29-1 combines with J gene TRBJ1-5; D is uncertain. This CDR3 comprises 13 residues. Per the germline V gene, CDR1 is SQVTM and CDR2 is ANQGSEA. With 6 bases removed from V and 5 bases from J, the gap between germline ends came to 14 bases. Drawing the rest from reference TRBV29-1 and TRBJ1-5, the complete variable domain is SAVISQKPSRDICQRGTSLTIQCQVDSQVTMMFWYRQQPGQSLTLIATANQGSEATYESGFVIDKFPISRPNLTFSTLTVSNMSPEDSSIYLCSVRSDLDQPQHFGDGTRLSIL.

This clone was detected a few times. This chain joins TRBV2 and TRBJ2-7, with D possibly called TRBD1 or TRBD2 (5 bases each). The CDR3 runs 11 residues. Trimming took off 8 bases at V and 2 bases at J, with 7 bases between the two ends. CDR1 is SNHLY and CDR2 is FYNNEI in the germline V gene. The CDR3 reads CASGGTYEQYF. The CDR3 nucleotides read TGTGCCAGCGGGGGTACCTACGAGCAGTACTTC.

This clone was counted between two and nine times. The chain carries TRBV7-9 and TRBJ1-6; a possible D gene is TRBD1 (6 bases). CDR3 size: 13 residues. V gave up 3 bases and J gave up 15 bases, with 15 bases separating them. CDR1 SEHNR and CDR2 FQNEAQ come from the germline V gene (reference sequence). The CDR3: CASSLSGESGLHF. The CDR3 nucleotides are TGTGCCAGCAGCTTGTCAGGGGAGAGCGGCCTCCACTTT.

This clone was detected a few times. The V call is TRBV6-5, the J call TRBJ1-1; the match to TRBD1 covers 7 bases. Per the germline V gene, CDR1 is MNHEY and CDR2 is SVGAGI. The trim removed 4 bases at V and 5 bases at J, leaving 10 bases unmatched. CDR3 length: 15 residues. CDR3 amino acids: CASSSTGALGTEAFF. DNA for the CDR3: TGTGCCAGCAGTTCAACAGGGGCCCTGGGAACTGAAGCTTTCTTT.

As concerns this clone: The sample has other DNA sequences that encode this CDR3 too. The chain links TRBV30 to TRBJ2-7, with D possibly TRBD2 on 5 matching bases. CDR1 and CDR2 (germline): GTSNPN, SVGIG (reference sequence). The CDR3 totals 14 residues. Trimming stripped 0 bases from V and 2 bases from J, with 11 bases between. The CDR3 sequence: CAWSVLVTPYEQYF. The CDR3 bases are TGTGCCTGGAGTGTACTAGTCACTCCCTACGAGCAGTACTTC.

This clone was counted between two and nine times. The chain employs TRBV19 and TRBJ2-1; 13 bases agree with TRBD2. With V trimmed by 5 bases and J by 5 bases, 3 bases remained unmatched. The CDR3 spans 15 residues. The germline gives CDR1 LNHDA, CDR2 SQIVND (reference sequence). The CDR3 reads CASSSGTSGDNEQFF. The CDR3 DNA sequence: TGTGCCAGTAGTTCCGGGACTAGCGGGGACAATGAGCAGTTCTTC.

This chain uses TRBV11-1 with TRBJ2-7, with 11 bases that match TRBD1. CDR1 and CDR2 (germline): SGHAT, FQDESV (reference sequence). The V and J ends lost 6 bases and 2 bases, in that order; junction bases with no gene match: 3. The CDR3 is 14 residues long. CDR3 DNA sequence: TGTGCCAGCAGTCCGGGACAGGGGGCCTACGAGCAGTACTTC. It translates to CASSPGQGAYEQYF.

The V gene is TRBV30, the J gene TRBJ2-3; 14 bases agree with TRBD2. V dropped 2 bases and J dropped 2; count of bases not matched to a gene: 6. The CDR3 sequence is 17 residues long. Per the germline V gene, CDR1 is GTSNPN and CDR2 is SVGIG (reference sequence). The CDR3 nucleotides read TGTGCCTGGAGTAGGGGACTAGCGGGGGTTAACACAGATACGCAGTATTTT. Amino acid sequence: CAWSRGLAGVNTDTQYF.